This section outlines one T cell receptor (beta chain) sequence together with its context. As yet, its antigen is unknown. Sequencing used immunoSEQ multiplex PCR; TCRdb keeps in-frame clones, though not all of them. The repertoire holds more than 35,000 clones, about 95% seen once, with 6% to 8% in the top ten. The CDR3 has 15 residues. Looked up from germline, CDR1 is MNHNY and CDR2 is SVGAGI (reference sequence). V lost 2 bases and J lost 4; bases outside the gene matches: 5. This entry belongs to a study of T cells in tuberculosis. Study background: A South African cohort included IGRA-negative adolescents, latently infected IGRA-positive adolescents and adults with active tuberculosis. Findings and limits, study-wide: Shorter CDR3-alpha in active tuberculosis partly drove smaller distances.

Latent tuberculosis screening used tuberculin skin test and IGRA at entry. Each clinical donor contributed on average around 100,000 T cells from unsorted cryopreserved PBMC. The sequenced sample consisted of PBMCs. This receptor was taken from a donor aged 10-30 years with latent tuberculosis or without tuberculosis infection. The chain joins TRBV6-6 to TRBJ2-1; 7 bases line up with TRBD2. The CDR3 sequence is CASSYVMGGYNEQFF. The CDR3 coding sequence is TGTGCCAGCAGTTACGTGATGGGGGGGTACAATGAGCAGTTCTTC.